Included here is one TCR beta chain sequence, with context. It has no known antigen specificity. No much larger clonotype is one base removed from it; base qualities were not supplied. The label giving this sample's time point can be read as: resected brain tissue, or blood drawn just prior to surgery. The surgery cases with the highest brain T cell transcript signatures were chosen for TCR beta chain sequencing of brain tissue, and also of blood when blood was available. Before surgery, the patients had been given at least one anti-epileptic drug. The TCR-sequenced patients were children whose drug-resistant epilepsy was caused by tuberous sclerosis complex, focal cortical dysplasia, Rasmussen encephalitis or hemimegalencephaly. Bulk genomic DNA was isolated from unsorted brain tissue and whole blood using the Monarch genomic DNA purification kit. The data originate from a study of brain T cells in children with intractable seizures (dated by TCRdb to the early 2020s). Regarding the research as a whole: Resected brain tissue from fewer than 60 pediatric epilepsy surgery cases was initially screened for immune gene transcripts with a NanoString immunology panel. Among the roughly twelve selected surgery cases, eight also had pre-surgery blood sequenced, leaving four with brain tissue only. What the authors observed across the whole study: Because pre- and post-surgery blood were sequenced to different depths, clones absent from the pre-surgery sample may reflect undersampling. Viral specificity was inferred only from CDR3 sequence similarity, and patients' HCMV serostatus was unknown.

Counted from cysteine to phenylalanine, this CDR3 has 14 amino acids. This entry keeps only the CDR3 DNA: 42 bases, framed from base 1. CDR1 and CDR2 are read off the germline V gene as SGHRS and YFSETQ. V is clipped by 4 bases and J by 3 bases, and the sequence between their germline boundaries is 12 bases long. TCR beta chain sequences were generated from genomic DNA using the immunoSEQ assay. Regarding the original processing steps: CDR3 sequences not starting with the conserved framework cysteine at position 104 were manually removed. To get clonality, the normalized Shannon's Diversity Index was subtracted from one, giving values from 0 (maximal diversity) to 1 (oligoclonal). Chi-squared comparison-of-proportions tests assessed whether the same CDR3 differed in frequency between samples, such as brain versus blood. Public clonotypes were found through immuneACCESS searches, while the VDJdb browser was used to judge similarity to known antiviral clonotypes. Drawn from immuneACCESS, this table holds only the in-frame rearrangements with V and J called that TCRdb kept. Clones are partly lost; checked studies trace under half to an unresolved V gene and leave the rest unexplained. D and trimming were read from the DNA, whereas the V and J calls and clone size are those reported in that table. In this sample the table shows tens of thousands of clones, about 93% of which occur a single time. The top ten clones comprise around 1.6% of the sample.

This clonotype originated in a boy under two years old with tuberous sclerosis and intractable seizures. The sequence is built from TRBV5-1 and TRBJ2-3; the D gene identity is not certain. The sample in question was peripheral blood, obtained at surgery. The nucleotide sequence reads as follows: TGCGCCAGCAGCACGTATCGATCGACAGATACGCAGTATTTT. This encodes CASSTYRSTDTQYF.